The 8 T cell receptor beta chains reported below all come from one sample, sequenced in a study of blood T cell repertoires in COVID-19. Produced via immunoSEQ multiplex PCR; TCRdb's table is partial and in-frame only. Among 400,000 to 550,000 clones listed, more than 85% were seen once. The sample comprised peripheral blood. Every receptor here comes from a young woman with acute or convalescent COVID-19.

This chain connects TRBV20-1 to TRBJ1-1; D remains ambiguous. Germline assignment: CDR1 DFQATT and CDR2 SNEGSKA (reference sequence). V dropped 6 bases and J dropped 6 bases, with 11 bases sitting between them. This CDR3 contains 11 residues. CDR3 region: CSAKEVAEAFF. The CDR3 nucleotides are TGCAGTGCCAAGGAGGTAGCTGAAGCTTTCTTT.

The chain recombines TRBV5-1 with TRBJ1-5; D is ambiguous. V lost 2 bases to trimming and J lost 0 bases, with 3 bases between them. Germline CDR1 reads SGHRS; CDR2 reads YFSETQ. The CDR3 is 13 residues long. The DNA for the CDR3 is TGCGCCAGCAGCTTTCTTAGCAATCAGCCCCAGCATTTT. It encodes CASSFLSNQPQHF.

This chain uses TRBV7-2 with TRBJ1-2; the match to TRBD1 covers 7 bases. Germline CDR1 SGHTA, CDR2 FQGNSA. V was pared by 5 bases and J by 0 bases, with 6 bases of the junction left unmatched. The CDR3 contains 15 residues. The CDR3 region has the DNA TGTGCCAGCAGCAGCTGGGACAGTACTAACTATGGCTACACCTTC. It is translated as CASSSWDSTNYGYTF.

Here the CDR3 reads CASSQHETGVNEKLFF. For the CDR3, the DNA is TGTGCCAGCAGTCAACACGAGACAGGGGTTAATGAAAAACTGTTTTTT. V usage is TRBV3-1 (or the pseudogene TRBV3-2) and J usage is TRBJ1-4; TRBD1 aligns across 8 bases. The J segment lost 4 bases and the V segment lost 6 bases, leaving 10 bases of the junction unmatched. CDR1 LGHDT and CDR2 YNNKEL come from the germline V gene (reference sequence). The CDR3 sequence is 16 residues long.

This clone was picked up one time. The chain combines TRBV27 with TRBJ2-1; TRBD2 is a possible D gene (6 bases). The germline CDR1 and CDR2 sequences are MNHEY and SMNVEV (reference sequence). V shed 4 bases and J shed 6 bases, with 19 bases lying between them. This CDR3 is 16 amino acids long. CDR3 sequence: CASSSLARDSLNEQFF. For the CDR3, the DNA is TGTGCCAGCAGTTCGCTCGCCCGGGACTCCCTCAATGAGCAGTTCTTC.

V gene TRBV4-2 combines with J gene TRBJ2-1; TRBD2 matches at 9 bases. Per germline, CDR1 LGHNA and CDR2 YNFKEQ. With V trimmed by 4 bases and J by 0 bases, 4 bases remained unmatched. The CDR3 runs to 16 residues. In nucleotides, the CDR3 is TGTGCCAGCAGCCCCTTAGCGGGGGCCTCCTACAATGAGCAGTTCTTC. Residues: CASSPLAGASYNEQFF.

The chain employs TRBV20-1 and TRBJ2-3; D is possibly TRBD2 (7 bases). Germline lookup yields CDR1 DFQATT and CDR2 SNEGSKA (reference sequence). CDR3 length: 15 residues. V lost 3 bases and J 1 base, leaving 14 bases between the germline ends. CDR3 nucleotide sequence: TGCAGTGCTAGTTGGGGGAGGGGGGGCACAGATACGCAGTATTTT. Its translation is CSASWGRGGTDTQYF.

The chain carries TRBV5-1 and TRBJ2-7, with 9 bases fitting TRBD2. The ends lost 2 bases at V and 2 bases at J; junction bases unmatched: 11. Germline loops: CDR1 SGHRS, CDR2 YFSETQ. This CDR3 has 17 amino acids. CDR3 sequence reads: CASSFLASGTPAYEQYF. The CDR3 region has the DNA TGCGCCAGCAGCTTTCTGGCTAGCGGGACACCTGCCTACGAGCAGTACTTC.